The TCR beta chain under discussion was sequenced for a study of CD8 T cells in ankylosing spondylitis. Trimming took 8 bases from V and 12 from J, leaving 26 bases between them. The CDR3 has 15 residues. Germline assignment: CDR1 MNHEY and CDR2 SMNVEV (reference sequence). At least ten counts were recorded for this clonotype. TCRdb called the 5' RACE reads again in MiXCR, with one record for every CDR3 protein. The table lists about 110,000 distinct CDR3 sequences, about 25% of them singletons. The sample taken for sequencing was synovial fluid, either unsorted or a sorted T cell fraction (not recorded which). The TCR sequence derives from a male donor with ankylosing spondylitis. The V call is TRBV27, the J call TRBJ2-1; D possibly uses TRBD1 or TRBD2 (7 bases each). CDR3 bases: TGTGCCAGCCCCCAACCGGGCAGGGGGGGAACTTGGCAGTTCTTC. It yields the protein CASPQPGRGGTWQFF.